This T cell receptor (beta chain) originates from a study of CD8+CD57+ T cells in acquired aplastic anemia. Study conclusions and caveats: Shared by patients and controls, 25 to 30 CD8+ CDR3s were abundant in patients.

This clonotype was seen a few times. Its target is unknown. Genomic DNA constituted the template upon which TCR beta VDJ and CDR3 profiling was performed. TCRdb itself ran the reads through MiXCR, one entry per CDR3 protein. The sample has around 500,000 distinct CDR3 sequences; around a third are singletons. By flow cytometry, patients selected for sequencing had shown an expansion of CD8+CD57+ cells. After removal of 2 bases from V and 3 bases from J, the junction contained 7 bases not matched to a gene. The CDR3 contains 16 residues. The germline CDR1 and CDR2 sequences are LNHDA and SQIVND (reference sequence).

This TCR derives from a human donor with aplastic anemia. The chain couples TRBV19 to TRBJ1-1; TRBD1 agrees at 9 bases. What was sequenced was sorted CD4+, CD8+, or CD8+CD57+ T cells (not recorded which) from PBMCs. The CDR3 region has the DNA TGTGCCAGTAGTATATGGGGAAACAGGGGGCACACTGAAGCTTTCTTT. Encoded protein: CASSIWGNRGHTEAFF.